These 27 T cell receptor beta chains share one sample of origin, sequenced in a study of T cells after yellow fever vaccination. TCRdb reprocessed the 5' RACE reads via MiXCR and lists one record per CDR3 protein. This sample yields hundreds of thousands of distinct CDR3 sequences, of which 9% to 15% are seen a single time; 14% to 15% belongs to the top ten. The sequences come from PBMCs, collected on the day of the yellow fever booster vaccination. The receptor source for this set is a man aged 25-40 years who received the YFV17D yellow fever vaccine.

About this clonotype: This CDR3 is missing its conserved last phenylalanine or tryptophan, likely due to a read error. V usage is TRBV13 and J usage is TRBJ2-5, with TRBD2 as a possible D gene (7 bases). In germline, CDR1 is PRHDT, CDR2 FYEKMQ (reference sequence). V was shortened by 5 bases and J by 4 bases, with 17 bases between the two germline ends. There are 15 residues in the CDR3. CDR3 sequence (DNA): TGTGCCAGCAGCCAACTTCGGGGGGCCGGAGAGACCCAGTACCTC. This sequence encodes CASSQLRGAGETQYL.

This clonotype turned up a few times. The gene calls are TRBV18 and TRBJ2-3, with a weak D call TRBD1 (6 bases). This CDR3 region has 15 residues. With 1 base removed from V and 4 bases from J, the gap between germline ends came to 12 bases. Germline CDR1 is KGHSH and CDR2 is LQKENI. CDR3 residues: CASSPRQGPADTQYF. DNA for the CDR3: TGTGCCAGCTCACCACGGCAGGGGCCGGCAGATACGCAGTATTTT.

This chain joins TRBV6-1 and TRBJ2-7; 10 bases match TRBD1. This CDR3 contains 15 residues. V lost 6 bases to trimming and J lost 0 bases; unmatched junction nucleotides: 5. CDR1 and CDR2 from the germline V gene are MNHNS and SASEGT. This CDR3 is CASRMGQGYSYEQYF. In nucleotides, the CDR3 is TGTGCCAGCAGGATGGGACAGGGGTACTCCTACGAGCAGTACTTC.

V is TRBV4-2 and J is TRBJ2-7; D is unresolved. CDR3 length equals 14 residues. V was shortened by 2 bases and J by 2 bases, with 10 bases between the two germline ends. Per germline, CDR1 LGHNA and CDR2 YNFKEQ. This CDR3 is CASSQLIGTYEQYF. In DNA form, the CDR3 reads TGTGCCAGCAGCCAACTCATTGGAACCTACGAGCAGTACTTC.

V is TRBV29-1 and J is TRBJ2-1, with 7 bases aligning to TRBD1. The V gene end was trimmed by 7 bases and the J gene end by 7 bases; junction bases not matched to a gene: 13. The CDR3 length is 14 residues. Germline CDR1 is SQVTM and CDR2 is ANQGSEA. CDR3 protein: CSGGEGAAGNEQFF. The CDR3 DNA reads TGCAGCGGGGGAGAGGGGGCGGCTGGTAATGAGCAGTTCTTC.

J is TRBJ2-7 and V is TRBV30, with D perhaps TRBD1 (5 bases). This CDR3 contains 11 residues. Germline V gives CDR1 GTSNPN, CDR2 SVGIG (reference sequence). DNA of the CDR3: TGTCTCAGGGTCCTCTCCTACGAGCAGTACTTC. Its translation is CLRVLSYEQYF. The variable domain in full, completed from reference TRBV30 and TRBJ2-7, reads SQTIHQWPATLVQPVGSPLSLECTVEGTSNPNLYWYRQAAGRGLQLLFYSVGIGQISSEVPQNLSASRPQDRQFILSSKKLLLSDSGFYLCLRVLSYEQYFGPGTRLTVT.

The chain uses TRBV27 and TRBJ2-3, with D maybe TRBD2 (5 bases). Trimming took 5 bases from V and 2 from J, leaving 11 bases between them. The CDR3 is 14 amino acids. Germline-derived CDR1 and CDR2 are MNHEY and SMNVEV (reference sequence). The CDR3 nucleotides read TGTGCCAGCAGTGGACTGGAATCCACAGATACGCAGTATTTT. Translated: CASSGLESTDTQYF.

This clonotype has just a few counts. The chain combines TRBV4-3 with TRBJ2-2; 8 nucleotides match TRBD2. This CDR3 region has 15 residues. V gave up 4 bases and J gave up 4 bases; unmatched junction bases: 5. The germline gives CDR1 LGHNA, CDR2 YSLEER. CDR3 in DNA: TGCGCCAGCAGCCCTAGCGGGCTCGCCACCGGGGAGCTGTTTTTT. It yields the protein CASSPSGLATGELFF.

V is TRBV6-2 or TRBV6-3 and J is TRBJ1-1, with 8 bases identical to TRBD1. Trimming at V came to 6 bases and at J to 1 base, leaving 13 bases not matched to a gene. Germline V gives CDR1 MNHEY, CDR2 SVGEGT. This CDR3 is 17 amino acids long. The CDR3 bases are TGTGCCAGCAGCGCCGGGACAGGACGCTGGAGGAACACTGAAGCTTTCTTT. Protein: CASSAGTGRWRNTEAFF.

The chain has TRBV10-1 and TRBJ2-3, with 7 bases identical to TRBD2. Germline CDR1 WNHNN, CDR2 SYGVQD (reference sequence). The trim removed 7 bases at V and 5 bases at J, leaving 9 bases unmatched. The CDR3 covers 14 residues. In DNA form, the CDR3 reads TGCGCCAGCACCACCGGGGTAGCGGGAGATACGCAGTATTTT. It specifies CASTTGVAGDTQYF.

This clonotype was recorded a few times. The chain combines TRBV15 with TRBJ2-7, with 9 bases fitting TRBD1. The CDR3 is made up of 14 amino acids. Germline loops: CDR1 LNHNV, CDR2 YYDKDF (reference sequence). The V and J ends lost 8 bases and 5 bases, in that order; junction bases with no gene match: 10. The CDR3 region is CATGTGNLVHEQYF. In nucleotides, the CDR3 is TGTGCCACCGGGACAGGGAATTTGGTACACGAGCAGTACTTC.

This clonotype was detected a few times. V usage is TRBV5-1 and J usage is TRBJ2-7; D gene ambiguous. CDR3 length: 17 residues. V lost 2 bases and J lost 3, with 21 bases in between. The germline V gene has CDR1 SGHRS and CDR2 YFSETQ. CDR3 sequence (DNA): TGCGCCAGCAGCTTTGATCCAATCGCACGGACCTACTACGAGCAGTACTTC. Encoded protein: CASSFDPIARTYYEQYF.

There are a few counts of this clonotype. CDR3 residues: CSAGAANTEAFF. The DNA of the CDR3 is TGCAGTGCGGGGGCGGCTAACACTGAAGCTTTCTTT. V is TRBV20-1 and J is TRBJ1-1, with D perhaps TRBD1 (6 bases). Germline V lookup: CDR1 DFQATT, CDR2 SNEGSKA (reference sequence). The CDR3 consists of 12 residues. The V gene lost 6 bases and the J gene lost 2 bases, with 10 bases spanning the gap.

The chain joins TRBV20-1 to TRBJ2-2; 13 nucleotides agree with TRBD2. Germline V gene data show CDR1 as DFQATT and CDR2 as SNEGSKA (reference sequence). V gave up 5 bases and J gave up 5 bases; unmatched junction bases: 2. This CDR3 contains 14 residues. The chain's CDR3 is CSAWTSGSTGELFF. The DNA for the CDR3 is TGCAGTGCTTGGACTAGCGGGAGTACCGGGGAGCTGTTTTTT.

As for this clonotype: Since no conserved phenylalanine or tryptophan closes the CDR3, a read error is the likely cause. V usage is TRBV12-3 or TRBV12-4 and J usage is TRBJ2-2, with unresolved D. Trimming removed 3 bases from V and 1 base from J, with 6 bases in between. This CDR3 has 14 residues. CDR3 nucleotides: TGTGCCAGCAGTTTCAACGGGAACACCGGGGAGCTGTTTTCT. This encodes CASSFNGNTGELFS.

This clonotype was seen a few times. The J gene is TRBJ2-3, the V gene TRBV20-1; D ambiguous. The CDR3 covers 14 residues. With 1 base removed from V and 2 bases from J, the gap between germline ends came to 10 bases. Germline V gene data show CDR1 as DFQATT and CDR2 as SNEGSKA (reference sequence). As DNA, the CDR3 is TGCAGTGCTAGAGTGGGCTTCAACACAGATACGCAGTATTTT. This sequence encodes CSARVGFNTDTQYF.

The chain couples TRBV12-3 or TRBV12-4 to TRBJ2-6; the match to TRBD1 covers 7 bases. V was clipped by 2 bases and J by 0 bases; unmatched bases: 4. The CDR3 length is 17 residues. DNA of the CDR3: TGTGCCAGCAGTTTACCGGGACAGAGCTCTGGGGCCAACGTCCTGACTTTC. Its translation: CASSLPGQSSGANVLTF.

This clonotype was seen a handful of times. This chain connects TRBV2 to TRBJ1-5; 10 bases agree with TRBD1. Germline V gives CDR1 SNHLY, CDR2 FYNNEI. The J segment lost 7 bases and the V segment lost 6 bases, leaving 9 bases of the junction unmatched. This CDR3 is 15 amino acids long. DNA of the CDR3: TGTGCCAGCAGCCCCCCGGGACAGGGGAGACAGCCCCAGCATTTT. Translation: CASSPPGQGRQPQHF.

This chain's CDR3 is CSAEAGAAPNEQFF. The CDR3 nucleotides read TGCAGTGCTGAGGCCGGGGCGGCCCCCAATGAGCAGTTCTTC. J is TRBJ2-1 and V is TRBV20-1; the D gene could be TRBD1 or TRBD2 (5 bases each). CDR3 length: 14 amino acids. The germline gives CDR1 DFQATT, CDR2 SNEGSKA (reference sequence). V lost 5 bases to trimming and J lost 6 bases, with 17 bases between them.

The chain joins TRBV7-6 to TRBJ1-5; maybe TRBD1 (6 bases). The germline V gene has CDR1 SGHVS and CDR2 FNYEAQ. The V end was cut by 5 bases, the J end by 6 bases, with 11 bases between. The CDR3 extends over 13 amino acids. The CDR3, as DNA: TGTGCCAGCAGCATGGGGACATTTCAGCCCCAGCATTTT. Translating it yields CASSMGTFQPQHF. Full variable domain (missing parts from reference TRBV7-6 and TRBJ1-5): GAGVSQSPRYKVTKRGQDVALRCDPISGHVSLYWYRQALGQGPEFLTYFNYEAQQDKSGLPNDRFSAERPEGSISTLTIQRTEQRDSAMYRCASSMGTFQPQHFGDGTRLSIL.

This clonotype was found a few times. V is TRBV5-1 and J is TRBJ1-5; possible D gene TRBD1, 6 bases. The V and J ends lost 0 bases and 4 bases respectively, with 11 bases between them. This CDR3 region has 15 residues. Germline V gives CDR1 SGHRS, CDR2 YFSETQ. The CDR3 bases are TGCGCCAGCAGCTTGGTAGGGGGGAGGAATCAGCCCCAGCATTTT. Encoded protein: CASSLVGGRNQPQHF.

As to this clonotype: At one end, the junction sequence differs from germline, possibly due to a read error. This chain uses TRBV29-1 with TRBJ2-3; 9 positions agree with TRBD2. Germline V lookup: CDR1 SQVTM, CDR2 ANQGSEA. The CDR3 totals 11 residues. This CDR3 is CSVETSGNRDF. CDR3 sequence (DNA): TGCAGCGTCGAGACTAGCGGTAACAGAGATTTT.

There are a few counts of this clonotype. The chain links TRBV7-3 to TRBJ1-1, with D maybe TRBD1 (6 bases). Trimming took off 5 bases at V and 1 base at J, with 17 bases between the two ends. CDR3 length: 16 residues. The germline V gene encodes CDR1 SGHTA and CDR2 FQGTGA. The CDR3 region is CASSQGGGKGNTEAFF. CDR3 DNA sequence: TGTGCCAGCAGCCAAGGGGGGGGGAAGGGGAACACTGAAGCTTTCTTT.

This clonotype was recorded a few times. The rearrangement links TRBV15 to TRBJ2-2; D not certain. V lost 3 bases to trimming and J lost 3 bases, with 11 bases between them. Germline-derived CDR1 and CDR2 are LNHNV and YYDKDF (reference sequence). The CDR3 spans 15 residues. The CDR3 DNA follows: TGTGCCACCAGCAGCTTAGGCTCGTACACCGGGGAGCTGTTTTTT. Its translation: CATSSLGSYTGELFF. Filled out from reference TRBV15 and TRBJ2-2, the complete variable domain reads DAMVIQNPRYQVTQFGKPVTLSCSQTLNHNVMYWYQQKSSQAPKLLFHYYDKDFNNEADTPDNFQSRRPNTSFCFLDIRSPGLGDTAMYLCATSSLGSYTGELFFGEGSRLTVL.

The J gene is TRBJ2-1, the V gene TRBV5-5; D unresolved. Germline V gene lookup returns CDR1 SGHKS and CDR2 YYEKEE (reference sequence). Trimming took 0 bases from V and 8 from J, leaving 18 bases between them. The CDR3 consists of 16 residues. In DNA, the CDR3 is TGTGCCAGCAGCTTGGGTTCATTGGTCGCCTGGGATGAGCAGTTCTTC. As protein: CASSLGSLVAWDEQFF. Using reference TRBV5-5 and TRBJ2-1 for the parts outside the CDR3, the full variable domain is DAGVTQSPTHLIKTRGQQVTLRCSPISGHKSVSWYQQVLGQGPQFIFQYYEKEERGRGNFPDRFSARQFPNYSSELNVNALLLGDSALYLCASSLGSLVAWDEQFFGPGTRLTVL.

The chain uses TRBV29-1 and TRBJ2-1; the D gene is possibly TRBD1 (6 bases). V was trimmed by 4 bases and J by 4 bases, leaving 11 bases between them. This CDR3 is built from 13 residues. The germline V gene encodes CDR1 SQVTM and CDR2 ANQGSEA. CDR3 region: CSVGGRGYNEQFF. The CDR3 coding sequence is TGCAGCGTTGGGGGCAGGGGATACAATGAGCAGTTCTTC.

This clonotype was detected only a few times. J is TRBJ2-1 and V is TRBV20-1; 10 bases line up with TRBD2. Germline CDR1 and CDR2: DFQATT and SNEGSKA (reference sequence). V shed 5 bases and J 12 bases; nucleotides not matched to a gene: 7. This CDR3 spans 12 amino acids. This chain's CDR3 is CSAGLAGVRQFF. CDR3 nucleotides: TGCAGTGCTGGCCTAGCGGGAGTTAGGCAGTTCTTC.